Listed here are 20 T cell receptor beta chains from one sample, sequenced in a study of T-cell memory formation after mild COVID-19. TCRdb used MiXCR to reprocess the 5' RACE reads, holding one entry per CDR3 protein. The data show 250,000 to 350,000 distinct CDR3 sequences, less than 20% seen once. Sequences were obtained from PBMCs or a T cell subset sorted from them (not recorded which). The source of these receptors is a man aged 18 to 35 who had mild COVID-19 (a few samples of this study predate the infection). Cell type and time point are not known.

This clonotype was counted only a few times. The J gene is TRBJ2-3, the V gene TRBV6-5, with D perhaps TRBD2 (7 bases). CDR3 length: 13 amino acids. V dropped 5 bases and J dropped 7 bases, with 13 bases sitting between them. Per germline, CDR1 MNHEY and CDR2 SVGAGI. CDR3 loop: CASSGGGQYTQYF. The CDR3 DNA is TGTGCCAGCAGTGGGGGGGGCCAATATACGCAGTATTTT.

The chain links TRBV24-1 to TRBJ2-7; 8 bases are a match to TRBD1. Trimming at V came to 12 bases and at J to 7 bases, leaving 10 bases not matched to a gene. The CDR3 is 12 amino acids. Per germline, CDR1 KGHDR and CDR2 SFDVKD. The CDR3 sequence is CAPRTGMREQYF. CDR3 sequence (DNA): TGTGCCCCGAGGACAGGGATGAGGGAGCAGTACTTC.

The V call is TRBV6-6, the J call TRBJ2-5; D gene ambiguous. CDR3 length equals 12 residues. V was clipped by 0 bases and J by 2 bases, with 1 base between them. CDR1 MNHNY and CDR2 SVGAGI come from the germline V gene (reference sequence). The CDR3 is CASSYSQETQYF. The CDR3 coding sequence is TGTGCCAGCAGTTACTCACAAGAGACCCAGTACTTC.

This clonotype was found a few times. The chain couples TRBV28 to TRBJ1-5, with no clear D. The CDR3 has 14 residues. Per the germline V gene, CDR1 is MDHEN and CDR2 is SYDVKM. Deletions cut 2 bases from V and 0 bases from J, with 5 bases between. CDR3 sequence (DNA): TGTGCCAGCAGTTTACCATTTAGCAATCAGCCCCAGCATTTT. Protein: CASSLPFSNQPQHF.

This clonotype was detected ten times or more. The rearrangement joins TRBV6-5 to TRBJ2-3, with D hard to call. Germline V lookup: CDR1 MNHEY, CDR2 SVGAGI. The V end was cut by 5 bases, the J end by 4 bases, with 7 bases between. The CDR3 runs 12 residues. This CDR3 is CASSPNSDTQYF. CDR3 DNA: TGTGCCAGCAGTCCTAATTCAGATACGCAGTATTTT.

The CDR3 sequence is CASSTIAGGGGGQFF. The CDR3 DNA follows: TGTGCCAGCAGCACCATAGCGGGGGGCGGAGGTGGGCAGTTCTTC. V and J are TRBV7-3 and TRBJ2-1; 10 bases map to TRBD2. Germline CDR1 SGHTA, CDR2 FQGTGA. The ends lost 5 bases at V and 12 bases at J; junction bases unmatched: 13. The CDR3 covers 15 residues.

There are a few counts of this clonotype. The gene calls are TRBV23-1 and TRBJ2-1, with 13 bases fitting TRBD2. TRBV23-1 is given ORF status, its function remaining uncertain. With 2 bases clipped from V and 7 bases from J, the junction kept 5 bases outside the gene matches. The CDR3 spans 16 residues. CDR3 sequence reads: CASSQELAGGVNEQFF. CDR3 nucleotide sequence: TGCGCCAGCAGTCAAGAACTAGCGGGGGGGGTAAATGAGCAGTTCTTC.

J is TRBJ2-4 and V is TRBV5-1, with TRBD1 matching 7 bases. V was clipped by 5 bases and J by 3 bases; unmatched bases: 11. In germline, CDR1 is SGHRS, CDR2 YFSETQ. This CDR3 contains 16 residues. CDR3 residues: CASSHVPGQFKNIQYF. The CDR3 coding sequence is TGCGCCAGCAGTCACGTCCCGGGACAGTTCAAAAACATTCAGTACTTC.

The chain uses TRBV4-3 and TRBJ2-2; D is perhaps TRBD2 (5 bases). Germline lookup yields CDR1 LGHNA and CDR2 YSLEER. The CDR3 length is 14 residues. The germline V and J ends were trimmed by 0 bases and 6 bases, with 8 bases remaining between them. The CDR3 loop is CASSQEGGPGELFF. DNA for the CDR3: TGCGCCAGCAGCCAAGAAGGAGGCCCCGGGGAGCTGTTTTTT.

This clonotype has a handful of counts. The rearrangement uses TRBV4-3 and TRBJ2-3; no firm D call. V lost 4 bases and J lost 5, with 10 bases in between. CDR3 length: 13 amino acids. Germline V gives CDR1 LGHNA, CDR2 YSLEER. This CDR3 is CASSPQVGDTQYF. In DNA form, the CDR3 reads TGCGCCAGCAGCCCCCAAGTTGGAGATACGCAGTATTTT.

CDR3 bases: TGTGCCAGCAGCTTGGCGGATAACACTGAAGCTTTCTTT. Translated, it gives CASSLADNTEAFF. The chain carries TRBV7-3 and TRBJ1-1, with D uncertain. Germline V lookup: CDR1 SGHTA, CDR2 FQGTGA. Trimming pared 3 bases from V and 2 bases from J, leaving 7 bases between. There are 13 residues in the CDR3.

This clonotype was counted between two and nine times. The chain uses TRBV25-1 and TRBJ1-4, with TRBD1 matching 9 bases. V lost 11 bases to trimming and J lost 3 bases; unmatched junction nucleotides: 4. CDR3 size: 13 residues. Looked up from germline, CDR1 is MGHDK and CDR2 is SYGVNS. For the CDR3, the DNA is TGTGCCTCTCGGACAGGGGCTAATGAAAAACTGTTTTTT. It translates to CASRTGANEKLFF.

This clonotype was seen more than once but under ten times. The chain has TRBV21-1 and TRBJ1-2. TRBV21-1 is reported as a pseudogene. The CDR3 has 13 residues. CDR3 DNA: TGTGCCAGCAAAGGGAAGGCGTCCGGTGGCTACACCTTC. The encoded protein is CASKGKASGGYTF.

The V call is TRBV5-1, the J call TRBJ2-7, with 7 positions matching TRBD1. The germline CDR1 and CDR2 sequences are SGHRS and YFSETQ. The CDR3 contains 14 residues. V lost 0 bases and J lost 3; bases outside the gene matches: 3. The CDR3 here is CASSLGTGNYEQYV. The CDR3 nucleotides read TGCGCCAGCAGCTTGGGGACAGGCAACTACGAGCAGTACGTC.

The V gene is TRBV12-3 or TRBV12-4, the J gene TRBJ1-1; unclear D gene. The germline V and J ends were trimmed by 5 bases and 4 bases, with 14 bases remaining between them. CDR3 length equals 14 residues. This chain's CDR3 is CASSPRSWSTEAFF. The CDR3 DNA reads TGTGCCAGCAGTCCCAGGTCCTGGAGCACTGAAGCTTTCTTT.

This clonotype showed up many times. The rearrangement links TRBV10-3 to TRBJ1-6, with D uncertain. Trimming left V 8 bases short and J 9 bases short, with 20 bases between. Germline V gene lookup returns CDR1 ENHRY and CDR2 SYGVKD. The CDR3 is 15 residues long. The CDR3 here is CAISKGPAIGSPLHF. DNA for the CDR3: TGTGCCATCTCCAAGGGCCCGGCCATCGGTTCACCCCTCCACTTT.

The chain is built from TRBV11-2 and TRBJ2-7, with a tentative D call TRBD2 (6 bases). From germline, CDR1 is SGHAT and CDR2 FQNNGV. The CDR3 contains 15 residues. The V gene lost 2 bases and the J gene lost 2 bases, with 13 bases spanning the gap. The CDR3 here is CASSLSRGSTYEQYV. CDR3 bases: TGTGCCAGCAGCTTATCGCGGGGATCGACCTACGAGCAGTACGTC.

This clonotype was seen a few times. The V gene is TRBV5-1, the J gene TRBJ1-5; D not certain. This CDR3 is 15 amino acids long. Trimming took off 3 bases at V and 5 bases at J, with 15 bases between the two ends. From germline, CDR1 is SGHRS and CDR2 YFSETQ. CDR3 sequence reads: CASSSYAGNYQPQHF. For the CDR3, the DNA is TGCGCCAGCAGCTCCTACGCGGGGAACTATCAGCCCCAGCATTTT.

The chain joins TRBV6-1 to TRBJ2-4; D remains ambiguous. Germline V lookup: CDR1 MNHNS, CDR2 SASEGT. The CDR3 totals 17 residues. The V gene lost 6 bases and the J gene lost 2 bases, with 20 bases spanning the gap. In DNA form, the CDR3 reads TGTGCCAGCAGGGTGAGCCCGGAGATCGGAACCAAAAACATTCAGTACTTC. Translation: CASRVSPEIGTKNIQYF.

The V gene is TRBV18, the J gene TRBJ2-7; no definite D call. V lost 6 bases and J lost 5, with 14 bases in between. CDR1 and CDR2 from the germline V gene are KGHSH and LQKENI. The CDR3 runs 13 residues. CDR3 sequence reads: CASSSSSHDEQYV. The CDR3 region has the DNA TGTGCCAGCTCTTCTAGTTCGCACGACGAGCAGTACGTC.